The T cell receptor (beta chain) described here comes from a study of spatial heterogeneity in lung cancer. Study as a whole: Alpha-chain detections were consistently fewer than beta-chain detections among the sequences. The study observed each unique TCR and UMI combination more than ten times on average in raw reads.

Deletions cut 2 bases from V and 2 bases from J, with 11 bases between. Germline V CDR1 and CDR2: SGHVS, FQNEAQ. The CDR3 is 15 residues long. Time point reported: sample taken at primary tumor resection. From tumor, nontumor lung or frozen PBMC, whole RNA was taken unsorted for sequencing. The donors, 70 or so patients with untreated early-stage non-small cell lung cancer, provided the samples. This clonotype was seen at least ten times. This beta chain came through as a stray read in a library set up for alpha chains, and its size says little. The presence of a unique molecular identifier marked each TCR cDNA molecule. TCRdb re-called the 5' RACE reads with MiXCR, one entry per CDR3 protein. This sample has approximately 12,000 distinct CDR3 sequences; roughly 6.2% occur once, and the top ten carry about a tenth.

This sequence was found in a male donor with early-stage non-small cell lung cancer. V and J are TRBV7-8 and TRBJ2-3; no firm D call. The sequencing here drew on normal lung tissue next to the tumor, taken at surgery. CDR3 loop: CASSLMSRPTDTQYF. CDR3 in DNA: TGTGCCAGCAGCTTAATGAGCAGGCCCACAGATACGCAGTATTTT.